Detailed here is one TCR beta chain. Trimming removed 4 bases from V and 1 base from J, with 11 bases in between. The CDR3 loop spans 14 amino acids. Germline lookup yields CDR1 SGHRS and CDR2 YFSETQ. These data are taken from a study of blood T cell repertoires in COVID-19. Study as a whole: Sources were T cells, B-cell-depleted T cells, or PBMCs; the material itself was cDNA or gDNA.

In the original workflow: Estimation of nucleated cell counts was performed using reference gene primer amplification. Produced via immunoSEQ multiplex PCR; TCRdb's table is partial and in-frame only. That table gives V, J and clone size, and the DNA gave D and trimming. The data show about 230,000 clones, approximately 83% seen once. The chain carries TRBV5-1 and TRBJ1-1; tentatively, D is TRBD1 (6 bases). The clonotype was recovered from a man aged 35 to 55 with acute or convalescent COVID-19. The sequenced sample was peripheral blood. The CDR3 spells CASSPTGQNTEAFF. As DNA, the CDR3 is TGCGCCAGCAGCCCGACAGGCCAGAACACTGAAGCTTTCTTT.